This TCR beta chain was retrieved from a study of T cells in Graves' hyperthyroidism and ophthalmopathy. The study, taken as a whole, reports: A 13 V-J signature model discriminated ophthalmopathy versus stable hyperthyroidism.

This clonotype was observed at least ten times. Its matching antigen is unknown. Trimming shortened V by 6 bases and J by 3 bases, and 21 bases separated the two germline ends. This CDR3 is 17 amino acids long. Germline CDR1 and CDR2: MRHNA and SNTAGT. The TCR beta CDR3 regions underwent amplification using RNA transcripts as the source. Carried out on the TCR CDR3, a first-round RT-PCR used the HTBI primer set. TCRdb re-called the multiplex PCR reads through MiXCR, storing one row per CDR3 protein. This table has about 520,000 distinct CDR3 sequences, 20% appearing once. The hyperthyroidism patients had all been newly diagnosed, and their disease duration was under 2 months. Their ages ranged from 18 to 65 years. Clinical symptoms, serum thyroxine, TRAb, thyroid ultrasound and orbital computed tomography informed diagnoses.

The J gene is TRBJ1-5, the V gene TRBV6-4; D remains unclear. The sample taken for sequencing was blood. This receptor was obtained from a man aged 18 to 29 with Graves' hyperthyroidism. The CDR3 DNA reads TGTGCCAGCAGCGACCAGTGGCTTCCAGTTTTCAATCAGCCCCAGCATTTT. This encodes CASSDQWLPVFNQPQHF.